Shown below are 13 T cell receptor beta chains from a single sample sequenced in a study of human T cells and chemical hapten exposure. TCRdb ran MiXCR on the RACE reads and lists one entry per CDR3 protein. The table shows 100,000 to 150,000 distinct CDR3 sequences, with around 8.3% occurring only once. This sample's time point: healthy volunteer bleed at 2 weeks. Whole blood that had not been fractionated was the source of extracted total RNA. Sequences were obtained from whole blood. Source of these receptors: a male donor in good health. Some clones in this sample may be carry-over from other donors' samples.

This clonotype occurred a few times. The chain has TRBV7-2 and TRBJ2-5; possibly TRBD1 for D (6 bases). Germline V gene lookup returns CDR1 SGHTA and CDR2 FQGNSA. The CDR3 is made up of 13 amino acids. V lost 3 bases to trimming and J lost 7 bases, with 12 bases between them. The DNA for the CDR3 is TGTGCCAGCAGCTTTGGACAGCCAGTGACCCAGTACTTC. Protein: CASSFGQPVTQYF.

The rearrangement joins TRBV7-9 to TRBJ2-7, with TRBD2 as a possible D gene (6 bases). The CDR3 has 14 residues. Trimming cost V 1 base and J 5 bases, with 12 bases left between them. Germline-derived CDR1 and CDR2 are SEHNR and FQNEAQ (reference sequence). The CDR3 sequence: CASSLGSTSHEQYF. CDR3 nucleotide sequence: TGTGCCAGCAGCTTAGGCAGTACTAGCCACGAGCAGTACTTC.

This clonotype was counted many times. This rearrangement joins TRBV5-1 to TRBJ1-4; 9 positions agree with TRBD1. Germline V gene data show CDR1 as SGHRS and CDR2 as YFSETQ. Germline trimming cut 2 bases from V and 3 bases from J; bases unmatched to any gene: 8. The length of the CDR3 is 17 residues. CDR3 residues: CASSLQGAPGANEKLFF. For the CDR3, the DNA is TGCGCCAGCAGCTTACAGGGGGCGCCGGGAGCTAATGAAAAACTGTTTTTT.

The chain's CDR3 is CASDRVVTGELFF. As DNA, the CDR3 is TGTGCCAGCGACAGGGTTGTAACCGGGGAGCTGTTTTTT. This sequence joins TRBV7-2 and TRBJ2-2, with 7 bases lining up with TRBD1. Looked up from germline, CDR1 is SGHTA and CDR2 is FQGNSA. After removal of 8 bases from V and 5 bases from J, the junction contained 5 bases not matched to a gene. The length of the CDR3 is 13 residues.

The chain has TRBV27 and TRBJ2-7; D is perhaps TRBD2 (7 bases). Germline CDR1 and CDR2: MNHEY and SMNVEV (reference sequence). V gave up 2 bases and J gave up 3 bases, with 20 bases separating them. This CDR3 is 17 amino acids long. The CDR3 coding sequence is TGTGCCAGCAGTTTAAGGGACTCGGGGCGGGGGCTCTACGAGCAGTACTTC. It specifies CASSLRDSGRGLYEQYF.

With regard to this clonotype: Mismatch with germline at one junction end may stem from a read error. This rearrangement joins TRBV5-4 to TRBJ2-3; TRBD1 matches 10 bases. The CDR3 runs to 15 residues. Germline V CDR1 and CDR2: SGHNT, YYREEE (reference sequence). CDR3 loop: CVSSKPGQGLDTQYF. CDR3 DNA sequence: TGTGTCAGCAGCAAACCGGGACAGGGGCTGGATACGCAGTATTTT.

The chain couples TRBV12-3 or TRBV12-4 to TRBJ2-1, with TRBD2 matching over 7 bases. After removal of 5 bases from V and 7 bases from J, the junction contained 5 bases not matched to a gene. There are 13 residues in the CDR3. CDR3 sequence reads: CASSRTRANEQFF. CDR3 nucleotide sequence: TGTGCCAGCAGTCGGACTAGAGCGAATGAGCAGTTCTTC.

This chain connects TRBV20-1 to TRBJ2-1; 11 nucleotides line up with TRBD2. This CDR3 is built from 16 residues. Germline CDR1 is DFQATT and CDR2 is SNEGSKA (reference sequence). V shed 6 bases and J 7 bases; nucleotides not matched to a gene: 14. CDR3 in amino acids: CSAPISLAGGVNEQFF. CDR3 in DNA: TGCAGTGCACCGATTTCTCTAGCGGGGGGAGTTAATGAGCAGTTCTTC.

The chain couples TRBV5-5 to TRBJ2-5, with 8 nucleotides matching TRBD1. The V and J ends lost 4 bases and 5 bases, in that order; junction bases with no gene match: 10. Germline V lookup: CDR1 SGHKS, CDR2 YYEKEE (reference sequence). The CDR3 runs 15 residues. As DNA, the CDR3 is TGTGCCAGCAGCAAAGCAGGGGGCCCCCTGGAGACCCAGTACTTC. Amino acid sequence: CASSKAGGPLETQYF. Looking up the rest from reference TRBV5-5 and TRBJ2-5 gives the full variable domain: DAGVTQSPTHLIKTRGQQVTLRCSPISGHKSVSWYQQVLGQGPQFIFQYYEKEERGRGNFPDRFSARQFPNYSSELNVNALLLGDSALYLCASSKAGGPLETQYFGPGTRLLVL.

This clonotype has a count of ten or more. The chain employs TRBV7-2 and TRBJ2-7, with 10 bases fitting TRBD2. Germline V gene lookup returns CDR1 SGHTA and CDR2 FQGNSA. Losses at the gene ends were 6 bases for V and 7 bases for J; bases not matched to a gene: 9. CDR3 length equals 14 residues. CDR3 coding DNA: TGTGCCAGCAGACTACTAGCGGGGAGCGGGGAGCAGTACTTC. This gives the protein CASRLLAGSGEQYF.

The table lists this clonotype with a few counts. The V gene is TRBV9, the J gene TRBJ2-7; 7 positions match TRBD2. Losses at the gene ends were 0 bases for V and 0 bases for J; bases not matched to a gene: 6. This CDR3 is 16 amino acids long. Germline V CDR1 and CDR2: SGDLS, YYNGEE. As DNA, the CDR3 is TGTGCCAGCAGCGTAGGGGAGGGGCGACCCTCCTACGAGCAGTACTTC. It codes for CASSVGEGRPSYEQYF.

This clonotype was found a few times. The V gene is TRBV12-3 or TRBV12-4, the J gene TRBJ2-3; TRBD2 is a possible D gene (5 bases). The CDR3 contains 17 residues. Trimming took 3 bases from V and 0 from J, leaving 16 bases between them. The CDR3 here is CASSFWRAGLSTDTQYF. CDR3 coding DNA: TGTGCCAGCAGTTTTTGGCGGGCGGGCTTGAGCACAGATACGCAGTATTTT.

The V and J genes are TRBV5-4 and TRBJ2-3; 7 bases map to TRBD2. CDR3 size: 15 residues. Losses at the gene ends were 4 bases for V and 2 bases for J; bases not matched to a gene: 7. From germline, CDR1 is SGHNT and CDR2 YYREEE (reference sequence). CDR3: CASSPGRALTDTQYF. CDR3 nucleotide sequence: TGTGCCAGCAGCCCAGGGAGGGCCCTCACAGATACGCAGTATTTT.